Each of the 31 T cell receptor beta chains below was sequenced from the same sample in a study of metastatic and nonmetastatic thyroid tumors. Via MiXCR, TCRdb re-called the PCR reads. The repertoire holds 89,000 or so clones, with around 9.2% as singletons. No treatment of any kind had been given to any patient before thyroid surgery. The sequencing input was blood. Every receptor here comes from a female donor with papillary thyroid cancer or a benign thyroid nodule (not recorded which). Some clones in this sample may be carry-over from other donors' samples.

The chain is built from TRBV5-1 and TRBJ2-6; 7 bases are shared with TRBD1. This CDR3 is built from 18 residues. Germline trimming cut 4 bases from V and 0 bases from J; bases unmatched to any gene: 10. CDR1 is SGHRS and CDR2 is YFSETQ in the germline V gene. CDR3 sequence: CASSPGQELGSGANVLTF. CDR3 bases: TGCGCCAGCAGCCCCGGACAGGAGTTGGGCTCTGGGGCCAACGTCCTGACTTTC.

This clone was observed many times. The chain is built from TRBV6-4 and TRBJ2-3, with no clear D. With 2 bases removed from V and 3 bases from J, the gap between germline ends came to 6 bases. Germline CDR1 reads MRHNA; CDR2 reads SNTAGT. This CDR3 has 13 residues. CDR3 region: CASSDDGTDTQYF. In nucleotides, the CDR3 is TGTGCCAGCAGTGACGACGGGACAGATACGCAGTATTTT.

This clone was seen repeatedly, ten times or more. The gene calls are TRBV2 and TRBJ2-5; 13 bases map to TRBD2. CDR1 and CDR2 from the germline V gene are SNHLY and FYNNEI. The length of the CDR3 is 15 residues. Unmatched junction bases numbered 0, after V lost 3 bases and J lost 2 bases. The CDR3 loop is CASSEGLAGQETQYF. The CDR3 DNA reads as TGTGCCAGCAGTGAGGGACTAGCGGGGCAAGAGACCCAGTACTTC.

This clone was found many times. This chain uses TRBV7-6 with TRBJ1-3, with D hard to call. The CDR3 spans 14 residues. The germline CDR1 and CDR2 sequences are SGHVS and FNYEAQ. V lost 4 bases to trimming and J lost 4 bases, with 11 bases between them. CDR3 residues: CASSSGGRGNTIYF. CDR3 nucleotide sequence: TGTGCCAGCAGCTCGGGAGGAAGAGGAAACACCATATATTTT.

This clone has only a few counts. The chain joins TRBV9 to TRBJ2-5, with TRBD2 matching 9 bases. Germline V gene lookup returns CDR1 SGDLS and CDR2 YYNGEE. V lost 4 bases, J lost 8 bases, and 9 bases stayed unmatched. This CDR3 has 14 residues. The CDR3 nucleotides are TGTGCCAGCAGCCCCCCGCGCGGGGGGGCCACCCAGTACTTC. It yields the protein CASSPPRGGATQYF.

This clone showed up many times. This chain links TRBV2 with TRBJ2-5; 9 bases are shared with TRBD2. This CDR3 has 13 amino acids. The trim removed 6 bases at V and 5 bases at J, leaving 4 bases unmatched. Germline-derived CDR1 and CDR2 are SNHLY and FYNNEI. The CDR3 protein is CASRSGGSETQYF. CDR3 in DNA: TGTGCCAGCAGGAGCGGGGGGTCGGAGACCCAGTACTTC.

The CDR3 DNA reads TGTGCCAGCAAAATATCGGGGGGATCTAATGAAAAACTGTTTTTT. Encoded protein: CASKISGGSNEKLFF. This chain joins TRBV6-1 and TRBJ1-4, with D possibly matching TRBD1 (5 bases). This CDR3 has 15 residues. Per the germline V gene, CDR1 is MNHNS and CDR2 is SASEGT. Trimming took off 7 bases at V and 3 bases at J, with 15 bases between the two ends.

This clone has at least ten counts. A much larger clone lies one base from this, so it may be a read error. The same CDR3 also results from other DNA sequences found in this sample. This chain uses TRBV6-2 or TRBV6-3 with TRBJ1-2, with TRBD1 matching 9 bases. The CDR3 is made up of 14 amino acids. Germline CDR1 and CDR2: MNHEY and SVGEGT. CDR3 nucleotide sequence: TGTGCCAGCAGTCCTTCCGGACAGGGGATTGCTTTGGCCTTT. Its translation is CASSPSGQGIALAF.

This clone was observed at least ten times. The chain has TRBV20-1 and TRBJ2-3, with TRBD1 matching over 9 bases. With 6 bases clipped from V and 3 bases from J, the junction kept 7 bases outside the gene matches. This CDR3 contains 14 residues. Germline V lookup: CDR1 DFQATT, CDR2 SNEGSKA (reference sequence). The CDR3 protein is CSARPGTGTDTQYF. The CDR3, as DNA: TGCAGTGCCCGCCCCGGGACAGGGACAGATACGCAGTATTTT.

In its sample, this clone was seen many times. The chain links TRBV27 to TRBJ1-2; tentatively, D is TRBD1 (6 bases). The CDR3 runs 14 residues. The V and J ends lost 5 bases and 4 bases respectively, with 14 bases between them. Germline CDR1 and CDR2: MNHEY and SMNVEV (reference sequence). The CDR3 sequence is CASSPRQDRYGYTF. The CDR3 DNA follows: TGTGCCAGCAGTCCGCGACAGGACCGCTATGGCTACACCTTC.

On this clone: A much larger clonotype is one base distant, so this may be a read error. The chain combines TRBV11-2 with TRBJ1-2; possible D gene TRBD1, 6 bases. This CDR3 is built from 16 residues. Germline V gives CDR1 SGHAT, CDR2 FQNNGV. The chain's CDR3 is CASSYDRSHTNYGHTF. For the CDR3, the DNA is TGTGCCAGCAGCTACGACAGGTCCCACACTAACTATGGCCACACCTTC. The variable domain in full, completed from reference TRBV11-2 and TRBJ1-2, reads EAGVAQSPRYKIIEKRQSVAFWCNPISGHATLYWYQQILGQGPKLLIQFQNNGVVDDSQLPKDRFSAERLKGVDSTLKIQPAKLEDSAVYLCASSYDRSHTNYGHTFGSGTRLTVV.

This clone was picked up many times. The chain carries TRBV11-3 and TRBJ2-3; D ambiguous. Trimming took 3 bases from V and 4 from J, leaving 8 bases between them. Germline CDR1 and CDR2: SGHNT and YENEEA. This CDR3 spans 13 amino acids. The CDR3 spells CASSFTTADTQYF. CDR3 nucleotide sequence: TGTGCCAGCAGCTTTACGACGGCAGATACGCAGTATTTT.

The J gene is TRBJ2-7, the V gene TRBV11-2; tentatively, D is TRBD1 (5 bases). Per germline, CDR1 SGHAT and CDR2 FQNNGV. The CDR3 contains 14 residues. Trimming stripped 5 bases from V and 0 bases from J, with 11 bases between. CDR3 sequence (DNA): TGTGCCAGCAGCACCCGACAGAACTCCTACGAGCAGTACTTC. Translation gives CASSTRQNSYEQYF.

This clone was recorded a few times. A much larger clone lies one base from this, so it may be a read error. The CDR3 end shows no conserved phenylalanine or tryptophan, and so a read error is likely. V is TRBV10-2 and J is TRBJ2-3; TRBD1 agrees at 7 bases. Germline-derived CDR1 and CDR2 are WSHSY and SAAADI. V shed 3 bases, J shed 0 bases, and the junction held 3 bases outside the gene matches. The CDR3 spans 15 residues. The CDR3 reads CASSDRGPSTDTQYL. CDR3 DNA sequence: TGCGCCAGCAGTGATAGGGGGCCTAGCACAGATACGCAGTATCTT.

This clone came up many times. The rearrangement joins TRBV4-1 to TRBJ2-3; D is perhaps TRBD1 or TRBD2 (5 bases each). The CDR3 spans 16 residues. The germline gives CDR1 MGHRA, CDR2 YSYEKL. V was pared by 3 bases and J by 0 bases, with 13 bases between. This CDR3 is CASSHPPGASTDTQYF. The CDR3 coding sequence is TGCGCCAGCAGCCACCCCCCCGGGGCCAGCACAGATACGCAGTATTTT.

This clone came up many times. This chain joins TRBV5-6 and TRBJ1-2; D is unclear. CDR1 SGHDT and CDR2 YYEEEE come from the germline V gene. Deletions cut 5 bases from V and 0 bases from J, with 11 bases between. The CDR3 is made up of 14 amino acids. The CDR3 bases are TGTGCCAGCAGACCGGGAGGATCTAACTATGGCTACACCTTC. Its protein product is CASRPGGSNYGYTF.

This clone was seen at least ten times. The chain uses TRBV3-1 and TRBJ1-1, with D maybe TRBD1 (5 bases). Germline CDR1 LGHDT, CDR2 YNNKEL (reference sequence). Trimming removed 1 base at V and 10 bases at J, with 10 bases between. The CDR3 runs 12 residues. The CDR3 here is CASSQGGVGAFF. The DNA for the CDR3 is TGTGCCAGCAGCCAAGGGGGCGTAGGAGCTTTCTTT.

CDR3 protein: CATSPVTNTGELFF. As DNA, the CDR3 is TGTGCCACCAGCCCTGTGACGAACACCGGGGAGCTGTTTTTT. The rearrangement links TRBV15 to TRBJ2-2; unclear D gene. Germline CDR1 is LNHNV and CDR2 is YYDKDF (reference sequence). The CDR3 contains 14 residues. The germline V and J ends were trimmed by 5 bases and 0 bases, with 7 bases remaining between them.

About this clone itself: A much larger clone sits a single nucleotide away, making a read error possible. The rearrangement joins TRBV5-1 to TRBJ2-5; D is unclear. The CDR3 runs to 15 residues. CDR1 and CDR2 (germline): SGHRS, YFSETQ. V was shortened by 5 bases and J by 1 base, with 15 bases between the two germline ends. The CDR3 nucleotides read TGCGCCAGCAGTTCAATTCCGGCCCCCCAAGAGACCCAGTACTTC. Translated, it gives CASSSIPAPQETQYF.

Concerning this clone itself: This may stem from a read error, because a much larger clone lies one nucleotide away. The V gene is TRBV12-5, the J gene TRBJ2-3; 9 nucleotides align to TRBD2. Germline CDR1 reads LGHNT; CDR2 reads FRNRAP. This CDR3 is 16 amino acids long. CDR3 nucleotide sequence: TGTGCTGGTGGTTGGGTAGCGGGGGAGAACACAGATACGCAGTATTTT. Amino acid sequence: CAGGWVAGENTDTQYF.

This clone was detected many times. The CDR3 loop reads CASIEAGEFNEQFF. The CDR3 DNA follows: TGTGCCAGCATTGAGGCAGGGGAGTTCAATGAGCAGTTCTTC. This rearrangement joins TRBV28 to TRBJ2-1; D might be TRBD1 (6 bases). Trimming stripped 7 bases from V and 6 bases from J, with 16 bases between. CDR3 length: 14 amino acids. Germline V gene data show CDR1 as MDHEN and CDR2 as SYDVKM.

A note on this clone: Other nucleotide sequences in the sample specify the same CDR3. The J gene is TRBJ1-1, the V gene TRBV6-1; TRBD1 matches 7 bases. This CDR3 has 14 residues. The germline V gene has CDR1 MNHNS and CDR2 SASEGT. The J segment lost 1 base and the V segment lost 7 bases, leaving 6 bases of the junction unmatched. The CDR3: CASTRQGENTEAFF. CDR3 bases: TGTGCCAGCACCCGACAGGGAGAGAACACTGAAGCTTTCTTT.

This clone has a count of ten or more. This chain joins TRBV19 and TRBJ1-6; the match to TRBD1 covers 7 bases. J lost 10 bases, V lost 3 bases, and 12 bases had no gene match. CDR3 size: 16 residues. Germline lookup yields CDR1 LNHDA and CDR2 SQIVND (reference sequence). The CDR3 loop reads CASSIRGGTVESPLHF. In nucleotides, the CDR3 is TGTGCCAGTAGTATTAGAGGCGGGACAGTAGAATCACCCCTCCACTTT.

This clone was counted ten times or more. A much bigger clone sits one base away, suggesting this may be a read error. Other DNA sequences in this sample translate to the same CDR3. J is TRBJ1-2 and V is TRBV5-1; 7 nucleotides line up with TRBD1. CDR3 length: 14 amino acids. Per germline, CDR1 SGHRS and CDR2 YFSETQ. After removal of 6 bases from V and 8 bases from J, the junction contained 13 bases not matched to a gene. Written as DNA, the CDR3 is TGCGCCAGCACTGAGACGGGGACAGCCTACGGCTACACCTTC. It translates to CASTETGTAYGYTF.

The sample holds many counts of this clone. The sample holds other DNA sequences that translate to the same CDR3. The J gene is TRBJ2-3, the V gene TRBV6-4; TRBD2 aligns across 10 bases. J lost 3 bases, V lost 0 bases, and 3 bases had no gene match. The CDR3 is 16 amino acids. The V gene's germline CDR1 is MRHNA and CDR2 SNTAGT. CDR3 region: CASSDSSGGATDTQYF. As DNA, the CDR3 is TGTGCCAGCAGTGACTCGAGCGGGGGGGCAACAGATACGCAGTATTTT.

This clone was picked up a small number of times. This clone may be a read error of a much larger clone one base away. The rearrangement uses TRBV12-3 or TRBV12-4 and TRBJ2-2, with D unresolved. This CDR3 region has 15 residues. The ends were cut back, 3 bases at V and 0 bases at J, with 8 bases in the middle. In DNA, the CDR3 is TGTGCCAGCAGTTTCGGCTTGTCGAACACCGGGGAGCTGTTTTTT. This encodes CASSFGLSNTGELFF.

This clone showed up many times. The chain carries TRBV6-1 and TRBJ2-7; 7 bases are shared with TRBD1. The ends lost 0 bases at V and 0 bases at J; junction bases unmatched: 2. The V gene's germline CDR1 is MNHNS and CDR2 SASEGT. CDR3 length: 15 residues. CDR3 residues: CASSEATGSSYEQYF. In DNA form, the CDR3 reads TGTGCCAGCAGTGAAGCGACAGGGAGCTCCTACGAGCAGTACTTC.

This clone has ten or more counts. V gene TRBV19 combines with J gene TRBJ1-3; D is possibly TRBD1 (5 bases). Germline V gives CDR1 LNHDA, CDR2 SQIVND (reference sequence). V lost 6 bases, J lost 0 bases, and 15 bases lay in between. CDR3 length: 16 residues. CDR3 loop: CASRMGRWGSGNTIYF. As DNA, the CDR3 is TGTGCCAGTAGGATGGGACGGTGGGGCTCTGGAAACACCATATATTTT.

V gene TRBV20-1 combines with J gene TRBJ2-7; D might be TRBD1 or TRBD2, each matching 5 bases. The ends were cut back, 4 bases at V and 0 bases at J, with 19 bases in the middle. The V gene's germline CDR1 is DFQATT and CDR2 SNEGSKA (reference sequence). The CDR3 sequence is 16 residues long. The CDR3 nucleotides read TGCAGTGCTATTGGGGAACGGGACGGGCTCTCCTACGAGCAGTACTTC. Protein sequence: CSAIGERDGLSYEQYF.

A remark on this clone: One end of the junction is discordant with germline, which a read error may explain. The chain couples TRBV7-7 to TRBJ2-7, with 7 bases identical to TRBD1. The CDR3 has 14 amino acids. Germline V gene sequence: CDR1 SSHAT, CDR2 FNYEAQ (reference sequence). The CDR3 DNA reads TGTGCTAGCAGCTTAGAGGGGGCCAGGGGCGAGCAGTACTTC. Its protein product is CASSLEGARGEQYF.

This clone has a handful of counts. V usage is TRBV3-1 and J usage is TRBJ2-7; possibly TRBD1 for D (5 bases). CDR1 is LGHDT, CDR2 YNNKEL, per germline (reference sequence). The CDR3 is 12 residues long. Trimming took 6 bases from V and 4 from J, leaving 10 bases between them. In DNA form, the CDR3 reads TGTGCCAGCAGTCCCCGACAGTACGAGCAGTACTTC. Translating it yields CASSPRQYEQYF.